This entry lists 29 T cell receptor beta chains sequenced from one sample in a study of cytomegalovirus exposure and HLA in healthy donors. Assay: immunoSEQ multiplex PCR; the TCRdb copy retains only in-frame clones and omits some. Of approximately 160,000 clones in the sample, about 89% were seen once. What was sequenced was PBMCs. The source of these receptors is a woman younger than 35 in good health and CMV-seropositive.

J is TRBJ1-1 and V is TRBV19; perhaps TRBD1 as D (6 bases). The germline V and J ends were trimmed by 3 bases and 1 base, with 15 bases remaining between them. Germline lookup yields CDR1 LNHDA and CDR2 SQIVND (reference sequence). The CDR3 spans 16 residues. CDR3 loop: CASSMSGHGTNTEAFF. CDR3 coding DNA: TGTGCCAGTAGTATGTCGGGACATGGTACGAACACTGAAGCTTTCTTT. Full variable domain (outside the CDR3, taken from reference TRBV19 and TRBJ1-1): DGGITQSPKYLFRKEGQNVTLSCEQNLNHDAMYWYRQDPGQGLRLIYYSQIVNDFQKGDIAEGYSVSREKKESFPLTVTSAQKNPTAFYLCASSMSGHGTNTEAFFGQGTRLTVV.

The rearrangement joins TRBV18 to TRBJ2-1; no reliable D call. Germline CDR1 and CDR2: KGHSH and LQKENI. The ends were cut back, 3 bases at V and 4 bases at J, with 10 bases in the middle. This CDR3 comprises 14 residues. The CDR3 bases are TGTGCCAGCTCACCTTCCACTGAGTACAATGAGCAGTTCTTC. Amino acids: CASSPSTEYNEQFF.

The chain joins TRBV7-8 to TRBJ2-3, with 12 nucleotides matching TRBD2. The CDR3 runs 16 residues. The germline CDR1 and CDR2 sequences are SGHVS and FQNEAQ. Trimming cost V 4 bases and J 5 bases; bases outside gene matches: 7. The CDR3 nucleotides read TGTGCCAGCAGCTATTTACGGGGACTAGCGGGAGATACGCAGTATTTT. It translates to CASSYLRGLAGDTQYF.

The chain is built from TRBV19 and TRBJ2-2, with D unclear. The CDR3 has 14 amino acids. Germline CDR1 reads LNHDA; CDR2 reads SQIVND (reference sequence). V was shortened by 1 base and J by 7 bases, with 10 bases between the two germline ends. This CDR3 reads CASSIAAYGGELFF. CDR3 nucleotide sequence: TGTGCCAGTAGTATAGCCGCATACGGCGGGGAGCTGTTTTTT.

The rearrangement joins TRBV5-1 to TRBJ1-2; D unresolved. Germline CDR1 is SGHRS and CDR2 is YFSETQ. The CDR3 has 16 residues. V dropped 1 base and J dropped 0 bases, with 13 bases sitting between them. The CDR3, as DNA: TGCGCCAGCAGCTTGAGGAGCTCTCGCTCTAACTATGGCTACACCTTC. Amino acid sequence: CASSLRSSRSNYGYTF.

The J gene is TRBJ2-7, the V gene TRBV5-4, with 7 bases identical to TRBD1. CDR1 and CDR2 (germline): SGHNT, YYREEE (reference sequence). Losses at the gene ends were 4 bases for V and 4 bases for J; bases not matched to a gene: 8. The CDR3 totals 14 residues. CDR3 residues: CASSENRGRYEQYF. CDR3 in DNA: TGTGCCAGCAGCGAGAACAGGGGAAGATACGAGCAGTACTTC. Combining the CDR3 with reference TRBV5-4 and TRBJ2-7 gives the whole variable domain ETGVTQSPTHLIKTRGQQVTLRCSSQSGHNTVSWYQQALGQGPQFIFQYYREEENGRGNFPPRFSGLQFPNYSSELNVNALELDDSALYLCASSENRGRYEQYFGPGTRLTVT.

The CDR3 DNA sequence: TGTGCCAGCACCCTTACCAACAGGGCGACCGGGGAGCTGTTTTTT. Translated, it gives CASTLTNRATGELFF. V and J are TRBV27 and TRBJ2-2; possibly TRBD1 for D (6 bases). The CDR3 has 15 amino acids. Germline assignment: CDR1 MNHEY and CDR2 SMNVEV (reference sequence). With 7 bases removed from V and 5 bases from J, the gap between germline ends came to 17 bases.

The chain recombines TRBV5-6 with TRBJ1-2; D might be TRBD1 (6 bases). Germline CDR1 is SGHDT and CDR2 is YYEEEE. The V and J ends lost 1 base and 4 bases respectively, with 17 bases between them. The CDR3 has 16 amino acids. Here the CDR3 DNA reads TGTGCCAGCAGCTTGCCAATGGAGGGGGGGTCCTATGGCTACACCTTC. Residues: CASSLPMEGGSYGYTF.

The J gene is TRBJ2-2, the V gene TRBV9; 8 bases are a match to TRBD2. This CDR3 region has 18 residues. J gave up 1 base and V 0 bases, and 8 bases lay outside the gene matches. CDR1 SGDLS and CDR2 YYNGEE come from the germline V gene. CDR3 protein: CASSVEGLAGGNTGELFF. CDR3 nucleotides: TGTGCCAGCAGCGTAGAGGGGTTGGCGGGGGGGAACACCGGGGAGCTGTTTTTT.

V gene TRBV27 combines with J gene TRBJ2-3; no clear D. CDR1 MNHEY and CDR2 SMNVEV come from the germline V gene (reference sequence). The CDR3 length is 16 residues. With 6 bases removed from V and 0 bases from J, the gap between germline ends came to 16 bases. CDR3 sequence: CASSRDWLESTDTQYF. DNA for the CDR3: TGTGCCAGCAGCCGCGACTGGCTGGAGAGCACAGATACGCAGTATTTT.

This clone was observed a single time. The V and J genes are TRBV15 and TRBJ1-2, with D maybe TRBD1 (6 bases). This CDR3 is built from 14 residues. V lost 1 base, J lost 5 bases, and 11 bases lay in between. Germline CDR1 and CDR2: LNHNV and YYDKDF (reference sequence). DNA of the CDR3: TGTGCCACCAGCAGAGTCTCACAGGGATATGGCTACACCTTC. It encodes CATSRVSQGYGYTF.

V is TRBV2 and J is TRBJ1-2; D gene uncertain. Trimming cost V 7 bases and J 6 bases, with 15 bases left between them. The CDR3 runs 13 residues. From germline, CDR1 is SNHLY and CDR2 FYNNEI. The CDR3 nucleotides read TGTGCCAGCACCACTAGGGAGGGAAATGGCTACACCTTC. Translated, it gives CASTTREGNGYTF. Full variable domain (outside the CDR3, taken from reference TRBV2 and TRBJ1-2): EPEVTQTPSHQVTQMGQEVILRCVPISNHLYFYWYRQILGQKVEFLVSFYNNEISEKSEIFDDQFSVERPDGSNFTLKIRSTKLEDSAMYFCASTTREGNGYTFGSGTRLTVV.

This clone has a single count. The chain employs TRBV7-2 and TRBJ2-4; 7 bases match TRBD2. Germline lookup yields CDR1 SGHTA and CDR2 FQGNSA. V trimming: 4 bases; J trimming: 0 bases; junction bases outside the gene matches: 6. CDR3 length equals 16 residues. For the CDR3, the DNA is TGTGCCAGCAGCTCCAGCGGGACCGTAGCCAAAAACATTCAGTACTTC. It codes for CASSSSGTVAKNIQYF.

The rearrangement joins TRBV6-6 to TRBJ1-1; 7 positions agree with TRBD1. The CDR3 contains 14 residues. V was clipped by 5 bases and J by 0 bases; unmatched bases: 3. CDR1 is MNHNY, CDR2 SVGAGI, per germline (reference sequence). In DNA form, the CDR3 reads TGTGCCAGCAGTAGGACAGGTATGAACACTGAAGCTTTCTTT. It specifies CASSRTGMNTEAFF.

The rearrangement links TRBV9 to TRBJ1-2, with 8 bases matching TRBD1. V shed 3 bases, J shed 4 bases, and the junction held 5 bases outside the gene matches. Per the germline V gene, CDR1 is SGDLS and CDR2 is YYNGEE. The CDR3 has 14 residues. CDR3 residues: CASSGIDRGYGYTF. CDR3 DNA: TGTGCCAGCAGCGGGATAGACAGGGGCTATGGCTACACCTTC.

This chain joins TRBV5-1 and TRBJ2-1; 13 bases are shared with TRBD2. Germline-derived CDR1 and CDR2 are SGHRS and YFSETQ. CDR3 size: 19 residues. The J segment lost 2 bases and the V segment lost 2 bases, leaving 10 bases of the junction unmatched. CDR3 nucleotide sequence: TGCGCCAGCAGCTTTATCGGACTAGCGGGAGTTGATCCCTACAATGAGCAGTTCTTC. Protein sequence: CASSFIGLAGVDPYNEQFF.

J is TRBJ2-1 and V is TRBV4-1, with 15 bases that match TRBD2. The CDR3 length is 18 residues. The ends lost 2 bases at V and 6 bases at J; junction bases unmatched: 8. CDR1 is MGHRA and CDR2 is YSYEKL in the germline V gene. CDR3 loop: CASSQIDMGLAGGNEQFF. The CDR3, as DNA: TGCGCCAGCAGCCAAATTGATATGGGACTAGCGGGGGGCAATGAGCAGTTCTTC.

The genes are TRBV6-1 and TRBJ1-2, with a tentative D call TRBD1 (6 bases). The CDR3 spans 16 residues. Germline lookup yields CDR1 MNHNS and CDR2 SASEGT. The V gene lost 1 base and the J gene lost 4 bases, with 16 bases spanning the gap. The CDR3 spells CASSEVGGEAVYGYTF. The CDR3 DNA reads TGTGCCAGCAGTGAAGTAGGGGGGGAGGCTGTCTATGGCTACACCTTC.

The V call is TRBV7-8, the J call TRBJ2-7; 7 positions match TRBD1. J lost 2 bases, V lost 5 bases, and 6 bases had no gene match. CDR3 length: 14 amino acids. Per germline, CDR1 SGHVS and CDR2 FQNEAQ. CDR3 residues: CASSVTGQPYEQYF. The CDR3 DNA reads TGTGCCAGCAGCGTAACGGGACAGCCCTACGAGCAGTACTTC.

The chain is built from TRBV5-1 and TRBJ1-2; D may be TRBD1 (6 bases). CDR1 and CDR2 (germline): SGHRS, YFSETQ. V was pared by 2 bases and J by 8 bases, with 16 bases between. The CDR3 contains 14 residues. In DNA form, the CDR3 reads TGCGCCAGCAGCTTTGAGGGGGTAGGGATCGGCTACACCTTC. It codes for CASSFEGVGIGYTF.

The chain is built from TRBV18 and TRBJ2-7; D may be TRBD2 (6 bases). The length of the CDR3 is 17 residues. CDR1 KGHSH and CDR2 LQKENI come from the germline V gene. Trimming shortened V by 3 bases and J by 1 base, and 19 bases separated the two germline ends. The CDR3, as DNA: TGTGCCAGCTCACCGGGAGGAGGGGTTAGCGGTTCCTACGAGCAGTACTTC. Translation gives CASSPGGGVSGSYEQYF.

This clone was detected a few times. The chain recombines TRBV27 with TRBJ2-7; TRBD2 agrees at 7 bases. Germline V lookup: CDR1 MNHEY, CDR2 SMNVEV (reference sequence). V shed 7 bases, J shed 2 bases, and the junction held 11 bases outside the gene matches. CDR3 length equals 15 residues. The CDR3: CASTLPASGPYEQYF. In nucleotides, the CDR3 is TGTGCCAGCACTCTCCCCGCTAGCGGCCCCTACGAGCAGTACTTC.

The chain couples TRBV4-1 to TRBJ2-3; D remains ambiguous. The CDR3 is made up of 17 amino acids. CDR1 is MGHRA, CDR2 YSYEKL, per germline. V lost 0 bases, J lost 1 base, and 14 bases lay in between. CDR3 coding DNA: TGCGCCAGCAGCCAAGACGATACGGAACTACGCACAGATACGCAGTATTTT. Its translation is CASSQDDTELRTDTQYF.

The genes are TRBV6-5 and TRBJ2-7; 7 positions match TRBD2. This CDR3 has 14 residues. Germline lookup yields CDR1 MNHEY and CDR2 SVGAGI. The V gene end was trimmed by 6 bases and the J gene end by 1 base; junction bases not matched to a gene: 6. Here the CDR3 DNA reads TGTGCCAGCAGAAAGGGAGGGTCTTCCTACGAGCAGTACTTC. Translating it yields CASRKGGSSYEQYF.

The chain couples TRBV6-1 to TRBJ2-7, with a tentative D call TRBD2 (5 bases). The length of the CDR3 is 13 residues. Between the trimmed V and J ends, which lost 7 bases and 5 bases, there was a span of 15 bases. Germline V gene lookup returns CDR1 MNHNS and CDR2 SASEGT. This chain's CDR3 is CASTANRGDEQYF. In DNA form, the CDR3 reads TGTGCCAGCACCGCCAACCGGGGAGACGAGCAGTACTTC.

The chain combines TRBV30 with TRBJ1-1; unclear D gene. Between the trimmed V and J ends, which lost 2 bases and 2 bases, there was a span of 15 bases. CDR3 length: 15 residues. Germline lookup yields CDR1 GTSNPN and CDR2 SVGIG (reference sequence). Written as DNA, the CDR3 is TGTGCCTGGAGTACGGTCGACTTGGTCAACACTGAAGCTTTCTTT. Amino acid sequence: CAWSTVDLVNTEAFF.

The chain couples TRBV5-1 to TRBJ2-7; 7 nucleotides line up with TRBD1. The germline V gene encodes CDR1 SGHRS and CDR2 YFSETQ. Germline trimming cut 0 bases from V and 2 bases from J; bases unmatched to any gene: 2. The CDR3 length is 14 residues. The CDR3 DNA reads TGCGCCAGCAGCTTGGTGGGACAGCCCTACGAGCAGTACTTC. Translated: CASSLVGQPYEQYF. The whole variable domain, filled in from reference TRBV5-1 and TRBJ2-7, reads KAGVTQTPRYLIKTRGQQVTLSCSPISGHRSVSWYQQTPGQGLQFLFEYFSETQRNKGNFPGRFSGRQFSNSRSEMNVSTLELGDSALYLCASSLVGQPYEQYFGPGTRLTVT.

The chain has TRBV7-6 and TRBJ2-3, with D maybe TRBD2 (5 bases). V lost 1 base and J lost 2, with 10 bases in between. Germline-derived CDR1 and CDR2 are SGHVS and FNYEAQ. The CDR3 runs to 15 residues. CDR3 in amino acids: CASSLGGSPTDTQYF. The CDR3 nucleotides are TGTGCCAGCAGCTTAGGTGGGAGCCCCACAGATACGCAGTATTTT. The whole variable domain, remainder taken from reference TRBV7-6 and TRBJ2-3, is GAGVSQSPRYKVTKRGQDVALRCDPISGHVSLYWYRQALGQGPEFLTYFNYEAQQDKSGLPNDRFSAERPEGSISTLTIQRTEQRDSAMYRCASSLGGSPTDTQYFGPGTRLTVL.

V usage is TRBV4-1 and J usage is TRBJ1-2; no definite D call. Germline CDR1 MGHRA, CDR2 YSYEKL. This CDR3 has 13 amino acids. The ends were cut back, 1 base at V and 4 bases at J, with 7 bases in the middle. The CDR3 reads CASSQATTYGYTF. Here the CDR3 DNA reads TGCGCCAGCAGCCAAGCAACAACCTATGGCTACACCTTC.